The 9 T cell receptor beta chains listed next were all sequenced from one sample in a study of cytomegalovirus exposure and HLA in healthy donors. With 60 Vbeta and 13 Jbeta primers, the PCR was carried out. Some clones are missing from TCRdb's copy, which holds only in-frame ones; the method was immunoSEQ multiplex PCR. The data contain over 100,000 clones, around three quarters of them singletons. The sequenced sample consisted of PBMCs. Receptors originate from a man in his forties in good health and CMV-seropositive.

The chain carries TRBV7-2 and TRBJ2-5, with D perhaps matching TRBD1 (5 bases). The CDR3 consists of 14 residues. Germline-derived CDR1 and CDR2 are SGHTA and FQGNSA. Trimming took off 2 bases at V and 7 bases at J, with 14 bases between the two ends. The CDR3 DNA is TGTGCCAGCAGCTTATCGACAGTACCAGGGACCCAGTACTTC. Translation gives CASSLSTVPGTQYF.

This clone was detected only once. The gene calls are TRBV25-1 and TRBJ1-5; 8 bases are shared with TRBD1. Germline lookup yields CDR1 MGHDK and CDR2 SYGVNS. The CDR3 runs 13 residues. Unmatched junction bases numbered 4, after V lost 9 bases and J lost 3 bases. CDR3 loop: CASSTGDNQPQHF. In nucleotides, the CDR3 is TGTGCCAGTTCGACAGGGGACAATCAGCCCCAGCATTTT.

This clone came up once. J is TRBJ2-5 and V is TRBV5-1; TRBD2 matches at 12 bases. The CDR3 length is 17 residues. The ends lost 4 bases at V and 1 base at J; junction bases unmatched: 8. The germline V gene has CDR1 SGHRS and CDR2 YFSETQ. The CDR3 spells CASSANGLAGIQETQYF. CDR3 coding DNA: TGCGCCAGCAGCGCCAACGGACTAGCGGGAATCCAAGAGACCCAGTACTTC. The variable domain in full, completed from reference TRBV5-1 and TRBJ2-5, reads KAGVTQTPRYLIKTRGQQVTLSCSPISGHRSVSWYQQTPGQGLQFLFEYFSETQRNKGNFPGRFSGRQFSNSRSEMNVSTLELGDSALYLCASSANGLAGIQETQYFGPGTRLLVL.

The chain has TRBV4-1 and TRBJ1-5; 9 bases agree with TRBD1. Germline V gene lookup returns CDR1 MGHRA and CDR2 YSYEKL. CDR3 length: 17 amino acids. The V gene end was trimmed by 0 bases and the J gene end by 7 bases; junction bases not matched to a gene: 10. The CDR3 DNA reads as TGCGCCAGCAGCCAAGATAGAGGTACAGGGGGCCTACAGCCCCAGCATTTT. As protein: CASSQDRGTGGLQPQHF.

The V gene is TRBV5-1, the J gene TRBJ2-7, with TRBD1 as a possible D gene (6 bases). CDR1 and CDR2 from the germline V gene are SGHRS and YFSETQ. V was pared by 1 base and J by 2 bases, with 10 bases between. This CDR3 has 14 residues. The CDR3 here is CASSLTGSTYEQYF. The CDR3 nucleotides are TGCGCCAGCAGCTTGACAGGGTCTACCTACGAGCAGTACTTC.

In its sample, this clone was seen a few times. The rearrangement uses TRBV4-3 and TRBJ2-2, with D possibly TRBD2 on 7 matching bases. Deletions cut 4 bases from V and 4 bases from J, with 16 bases between. Germline values: CDR1 LGHNA, CDR2 YSLEER. The CDR3 is 16 residues long. The CDR3, as DNA: TGCGCCAGCAGCCTAACAATCGGGGGGCGCACCGGGGAGCTGTTTTTT. It specifies CASSLTIGGRTGELFF.

On this clone itself: A junction boundary mismatches the germline segment, possibly from a read error. The genes are TRBV19 and TRBJ2-1; 7 positions agree with TRBD2. In germline, CDR1 is LNHDA, CDR2 SQIVND (reference sequence). The CDR3 loop spans 17 amino acids. The CDR3 nucleotides are TGTGCCAGTAGTATAGTCCGGACTAGTTTCTCCCACAATGAGCAGTTCTTC. This encodes CASSIVRTSFSHNEQFF.

The gene calls are TRBV19 and TRBJ2-3; D unresolved. CDR3 size: 13 residues. Looked up from germline, CDR1 is LNHDA and CDR2 is SQIVND (reference sequence). With 8 bases removed from V and 4 bases from J, the gap between germline ends came to 13 bases. The CDR3 loop is CASRLIGSDTQYF. The CDR3, as DNA: TGTGCCAGTCGACTCATAGGTTCAGATACGCAGTATTTT. The full variable domain, completed using reference TRBV19 and TRBJ2-3, is DGGITQSPKYLFRKEGQNVTLSCEQNLNHDAMYWYRQDPGQGLRLIYYSQIVNDFQKGDIAEGYSVSREKKESFPLTVTSAQKNPTAFYLCASRLIGSDTQYFGPGTRLTVL.

This chain links TRBV18 with TRBJ2-1, with TRBD2 matching over 12 bases. This CDR3 region has 17 residues. The V segment lost 0 bases and the J segment 6 bases; nucleotides outside the gene matches: 6. From germline, CDR1 is KGHSH and CDR2 LQKENI. The CDR3 loop is CASSPPRTSGEFNEQFF. The CDR3 bases are TGTGCCAGCTCACCACCGAGGACTAGCGGGGAATTCAATGAGCAGTTCTTC.